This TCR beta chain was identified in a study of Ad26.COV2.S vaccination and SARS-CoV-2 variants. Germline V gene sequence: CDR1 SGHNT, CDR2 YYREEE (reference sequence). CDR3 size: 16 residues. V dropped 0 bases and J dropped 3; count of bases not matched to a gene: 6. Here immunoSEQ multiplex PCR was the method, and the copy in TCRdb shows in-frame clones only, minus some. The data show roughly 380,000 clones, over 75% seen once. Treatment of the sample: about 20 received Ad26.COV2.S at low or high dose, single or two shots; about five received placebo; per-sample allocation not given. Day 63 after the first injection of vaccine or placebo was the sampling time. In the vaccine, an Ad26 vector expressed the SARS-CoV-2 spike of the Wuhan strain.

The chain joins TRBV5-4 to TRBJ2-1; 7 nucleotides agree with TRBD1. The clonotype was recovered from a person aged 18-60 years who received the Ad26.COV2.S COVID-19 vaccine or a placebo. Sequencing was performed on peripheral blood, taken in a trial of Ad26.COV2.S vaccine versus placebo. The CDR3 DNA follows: TGTGCCAGCAGCTTGGACAGGGGCAACCGCTACAATGAGCAGTTCTTC. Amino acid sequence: CASSLDRGNRYNEQFF.